These 21 T cell receptor beta chains were all obtained from the same sample, sequenced in a study of control samples from healthy donors and cancer patients. Data came from immunoSEQ multiplex PCR; TCRdb stores just in-frame clones and leaves some out. There are about 80,000 clones in the sample; 85% to 90% occur only once, and 6.5% to 8% lies in the top ten. Sequenced material: blood. Every receptor here comes from a woman aged 55-69 years in good health.

The chain combines TRBV2 with TRBJ1-2; D is possibly TRBD1 (5 bases). Germline assignment: CDR1 SNHLY and CDR2 FYNNEI. Between the trimmed V and J ends, which lost 2 bases and 2 bases, there was a span of 9 bases. The CDR3 length is 14 residues. The CDR3: CASSENRMNYGYTF. For the CDR3, the DNA is TGTGCCAGCAGTGAAAACAGGATGAACTATGGCTACACCTTC.

This clone was observed once. The rearrangement joins TRBV7-8 to TRBJ1-3, with TRBD1 as a possible D gene (6 bases). Trimming left V 5 bases short and J 4 bases short, with 15 bases between. The germline V gene encodes CDR1 SGHVS and CDR2 FQNEAQ. This CDR3 region has 15 residues. The DNA for the CDR3 is TGTGCCAGCAGCCCCCACAGGGCTTCGGGAAACACCATATATTTT. This gives the protein CASSPHRASGNTIYF.

The chain is built from TRBV4-1 and TRBJ2-1; 7 nucleotides agree with TRBD2. This CDR3 is 18 amino acids long. V lost 1 base, J lost 2 bases, and 11 bases stayed unmatched. The germline gives CDR1 MGHRA, CDR2 YSYEKL. CDR3 in amino acids: CASSQGLADETPYNEQFF. The CDR3 region has the DNA TGCGCCAGCAGCCAAGGCCTAGCGGACGAAACCCCCTACAATGAGCAGTTCTTC.

The chain couples TRBV25-1 to TRBJ2-5; the match to TRBD2 covers 8 bases. This CDR3 is built from 14 residues. The V gene end was trimmed by 6 bases and the J gene end by 5 bases; junction bases not matched to a gene: 8. Germline CDR1 is MGHDK and CDR2 is SYGVNS. The DNA for the CDR3 is TGTGCCAGCAGCTTAGCGGGGAGGGAGGAGACCCAGTACTTC. This gives the protein CASSLAGREETQYF.

This clone was recorded a few times. J is TRBJ2-7 and V is TRBV4-1; TRBD1 agrees at 9 bases. CDR3 size: 15 residues. The ends lost 3 bases at V and 5 bases at J; junction bases unmatched: 8. In germline, CDR1 is MGHRA, CDR2 YSYEKL. CDR3 DNA: TGCGCCAGCAGCCACCCGGACAGGGGCCTTCACGAGCAGTACTTC. Protein product: CASSHPDRGLHEQYF.

The V and J genes are TRBV18 and TRBJ2-7; 9 nucleotides match TRBD2. This CDR3 contains 14 residues. Germline values: CDR1 KGHSH, CDR2 LQKENI. Trimming took 6 bases from V and 5 from J; bases not matched to a gene: 8. The CDR3 protein is CASSPTSGPDEQYF. In DNA, the CDR3 is TGTGCCAGCTCGCCTACTAGCGGGCCTGACGAGCAGTACTTC.

This chain connects TRBV5-4 to TRBJ2-7; tentatively, D is TRBD2 (6 bases). The germline V and J ends were trimmed by 5 bases and 2 bases, with 14 bases remaining between them. The CDR3 is made up of 14 amino acids. The germline gives CDR1 SGHNT, CDR2 YYREEE (reference sequence). The CDR3 protein is CASSRERAAYEQYF. In DNA form, the CDR3 reads TGTGCCAGCAGTAGGGAGCGGGCGGCCTACGAGCAGTACTTC.

V and J are TRBV9 and TRBJ2-2; D ambiguous. V was clipped by 0 bases and J by 4 bases, with 10 bases between them. The CDR3 loop spans 15 amino acids. The germline gives CDR1 SGDLS, CDR2 YYNGEE. CDR3 nucleotides: TGTGCCAGCAGCGTAGCATTGGGATCCACCGGGGAGCTGTTTTTT. This sequence encodes CASSVALGSTGELFF.

The CDR3 DNA sequence: TGTGCCAGAGAGAACAGGGGCGGGGGTTTTAACACCGGGGAGCTGTTTTTT. This translates into CARENRGGGFNTGELFF. This rearrangement joins TRBV2 to TRBJ2-2; D is possibly TRBD1 or TRBD2 (7 bases each). This CDR3 has 17 residues. Trimming removed 9 bases from V and 2 bases from J, with 22 bases in between. Germline V gives CDR1 SNHLY, CDR2 FYNNEI.

This rearrangement joins TRBV7-9 to TRBJ1-5; no reliable D call. The closer fit of TRBJ2-3 to the DNA end suggests the J call may be wrong. The CDR3 has 12 amino acids. Looked up from germline, CDR1 is SEHNR and CDR2 is FQNEAQ (reference sequence). In nucleotides, the CDR3 is TGTGCCAGCAGCCCAACAGCGATTGTGCAGTATTTT. It is translated as CASSPTAIVQYF.

The chain recombines TRBV27 with TRBJ1-1; D perhaps matches TRBD1 (6 bases). V was pared by 2 bases and J by 0 bases, with 16 bases between. The CDR3 runs to 17 residues. The germline V gene encodes CDR1 MNHEY and CDR2 SMNVEV (reference sequence). The DNA of the CDR3 is TGTGCCAGCAGTTTAGGGGGGGCCGGACAGCTGAACACTGAAGCTTTCTTT. Protein product: CASSLGGAGQLNTEAFF.

The rearrangement uses TRBV9 and TRBJ2-1, with D unclear. Germline CDR1 SGDLS, CDR2 YYNGEE. The CDR3 sequence is 14 residues long. V was trimmed by 3 bases and J by 4 bases, leaving 11 bases between them. The CDR3 is CASSADGRYNEQFF. The CDR3 nucleotides are TGTGCCAGCAGCGCGGACGGACGGTACAATGAGCAGTTCTTC.

The rearrangement uses TRBV7-2 and TRBJ2-3; no clear D gene. V was pared by 1 base and J by 0 bases, with 14 bases between. Germline V lookup: CDR1 SGHTA, CDR2 FQGNSA. The CDR3 contains 17 residues. As DNA, the CDR3 is TGTGCCAGCAGCTTAGGACGGGCGCGATCTAGCACAGATACGCAGTATTTT. The encoded protein is CASSLGRARSSTDTQYF.

The chain has TRBV7-9 and TRBJ1-2, with 12 positions matching TRBD1. The CDR3 runs 16 residues. The germline V gene encodes CDR1 SEHNR and CDR2 FQNEAQ (reference sequence). V lost 6 bases, J lost 7 bases, and 12 bases stayed unmatched. The CDR3 reads CASRLSGQGARGGYTF. The CDR3 nucleotides read TGTGCCAGCAGGTTATCGGGACAGGGGGCCCGGGGTGGCTACACCTTC. The full variable domain, in which reference TRBV7-9 and TRBJ1-2 provide the parts outside the CDR3, is DTGVSQNPRHKITKRGQNVTFRCDPISEHNRLYWYRQTLGQGPEFLTYFQNEAQLEKSRLLSDRFSAERPKGSFSTLEIQRTEQGDSAMYLCASRLSGQGARGGYTFGSGTRLTVV.

In this sample, this clone turned up once. The genes are TRBV4-1 and TRBJ2-7; 8 nucleotides align to TRBD1. J gave up 5 bases and V 6 bases, and 12 bases lay outside the gene matches. The CDR3 covers 15 residues. CDR1 and CDR2 from the germline V gene are MGHRA and YSYEKL. The CDR3 loop is CASSLSRDRFDEQYF. CDR3 DNA sequence: TGCGCCAGCAGTCTGAGCCGGGACAGGTTTGACGAGCAGTACTTC.

This clone has only one observation. DNA of the CDR3: TGTGCCAGCAGCGCGAGCCTCAGGGGGGCCTACACAGATACGCAGTATTTT. It translates to CASSASLRGAYTDTQYF. The chain couples TRBV9 to TRBJ2-3; the D gene is possibly TRBD1 (7 bases). Germline lookup yields CDR1 SGDLS and CDR2 YYNGEE. V dropped 3 bases and J dropped 2 bases, with 19 bases sitting between them. The CDR3 loop spans 17 amino acids. The variable domain in full, completed from reference TRBV9 and TRBJ2-3, reads DSGVTQTPKHLITATGQRVTLRCSPRSGDLSVYWYQQSLDQGLQFLIQYYNGEERAKGNILERFSAQQFPDLHSELNLSSLELGDSALYFCASSASLRGAYTDTQYFGPGTRLTVL.

The V call is TRBV28, the J call TRBJ1-2, with a tentative D call TRBD1 (5 bases). Trimming stripped 10 bases from V and 2 bases from J, with 26 bases between. Germline assignment: CDR1 MDHEN and CDR2 SYDVKM. This CDR3 has 17 amino acids. CDR3 DNA: TGTGCCACCAGGTGGTCCTCGGGGCGGTTAAAGAACTATGGCTACACCTTC. As protein: CATRWSSGRLKNYGYTF.

The chain is built from TRBV28 and TRBJ2-5; D uncertain. Germline CDR1 and CDR2: MDHEN and SYDVKM. The CDR3 is made up of 15 amino acids. V lost 1 base, J lost 1 base, and 10 bases lay in between. The CDR3 sequence is CASSLFGDGQETQYF. CDR3 coding DNA: TGTGCCAGCAGTTTATTCGGAGACGGCCAAGAGACCCAGTACTTC.

The V gene is TRBV9, the J gene TRBJ2-7; tentatively, D is TRBD1 (5 bases). Trimming removed 0 bases from V and 6 bases from J, with 16 bases in between. CDR1 SGDLS and CDR2 YYNGEE come from the germline V gene. CDR3 length equals 15 residues. CDR3 loop: CASSVGMGRASEQYF. For the CDR3, the DNA is TGTGCCAGCAGCGTAGGGATGGGCAGGGCATCCGAGCAGTACTTC.

The chain carries TRBV7-2 and TRBJ1-2; tentative D call: TRBD1 (5 bases). CDR3 size: 13 residues. Germline V gives CDR1 SGHTA, CDR2 FQGNSA. The V end was cut by 3 bases, the J end by 4 bases, with 9 bases between. The CDR3 spells CASSFDSVYGYTF. The CDR3 DNA is TGTGCCAGCAGCTTTGACAGTGTCTATGGCTACACCTTC.

The chain joins TRBV28 to TRBJ1-5, with 12 bases matching TRBD1. Germline CDR1 MDHEN, CDR2 SYDVKM. The trim removed 5 bases at V and 6 bases at J, leaving 5 bases unmatched. CDR3 length: 15 amino acids. The chain's CDR3 is CASSPGQGAAQPQHF. The CDR3 region has the DNA TGTGCCAGCAGTCCGGGACAGGGGGCGGCTCAGCCCCAGCATTTT.